These 14 T cell receptor beta chains originate from one sample sequenced in a study of blood T cell repertoires in COVID-19 (TCRdb year 2020). Library preparation used the immunoSEQ multiplex PCR assay. The immuneACCESS repertoire file appears here via TCRdb, limited to in-frame rearrangements. These files lack a portion of the clones; in checked studies, under half of the deficit traces to unresolved V genes, and the cause of the others is not known. This sample is represented by some 71,000 clones; roughly nine tenths of them were singletons. Of the sample, 5.1% is held by the ten largest clones. Source material: peripheral blood. The receptors originated from a woman aged 18-35 years with acute or convalescent COVID-19.

V gene TRBV27 combines with J gene TRBJ2-1; tentative D call: TRBD2 (5 bases). V lost 3 bases to trimming and J lost 0 bases, with 6 bases between them. This CDR3 has 14 residues. CDR1 and CDR2 from the germline V gene are MNHEY and SMNVEV (reference sequence). CDR3 coding DNA: TGTGCCAGCAGTTTGGGGAGCTCCTACAATGAGCAGTTCTTC. Translating it yields CASSLGSSYNEQFF.

The rearrangement joins TRBV11-2 to TRBJ2-7; 9 nucleotides agree with TRBD1. V dropped 5 bases and J dropped 3; count of bases not matched to a gene: 5. Germline CDR1 SGHAT, CDR2 FQNNGV. The CDR3 extends over 14 amino acids. CDR3 sequence reads: CASSPPGQGYEQYF. As DNA, the CDR3 is TGTGCCAGCAGCCCACCGGGACAGGGCTACGAGCAGTACTTC.

This clone was seen just once. DNA for the CDR3: TGTGCCAGCAGTCGACAGGGAAAACTGTTTTTT. Its protein product is CASSRQGKLFF. The chain carries TRBV28 and TRBJ1-4, with 7 bases identical to TRBD1. CDR1 and CDR2 from the germline V gene are MDHEN and SYDVKM. Germline trimming cut 5 bases from V and 10 bases from J; bases unmatched to any gene: 1. The length of the CDR3 is 11 residues.

The chain is built from TRBV7-2 and TRBJ1-2; no reliable D call. Trimming left V 5 bases short and J 4 bases short, with 17 bases between. The CDR3 length is 15 residues. The germline CDR1 and CDR2 sequences are SGHTA and FQGNSA. The CDR3 DNA reads TGTGCCAGCAGCCCATCTGGACTCGCCGCCTATGGCTACACCTTC. Translating it yields CASSPSGLAAYGYTF.

Here the CDR3 reads CASSYQDTQYF. CDR3 DNA: TGTGCCAGCAGTTATCAAGATACGCAGTATTTT. The rearrangement links TRBV27 to TRBJ2-3; D gene uncertain. CDR1 and CDR2 (germline): MNHEY, SMNVEV (reference sequence). The CDR3 runs 11 residues. V was pared by 4 bases and J by 5 bases, with 4 bases between.

The chain's CDR3 is CSVRVGGWNEQFF. CDR3 nucleotides: TGCAGCGTACGAGTGGGAGGCTGGAATGAGCAGTTCTTC. This chain connects TRBV29-1 to TRBJ2-1; possible D gene TRBD2, 6 bases. The germline CDR1 and CDR2 sequences are SQVTM and ANQGSEA. There are 13 residues in the CDR3. Trimming pared 6 bases from V and 7 bases from J, leaving 16 bases between.

The rearrangement uses TRBV7-9 and TRBJ2-3, with 8 bases lining up with TRBD2. Germline CDR1 SEHNR, CDR2 FQNEAQ (reference sequence). J gave up 5 bases and V 5 bases, and 12 bases lay outside the gene matches. This CDR3 contains 16 residues. The CDR3, as DNA: TGTGCCAGCAGCCAGTCGGCGGGACTAGTGAAAGATACGCAGTATTTT. Its translation is CASSQSAGLVKDTQYF.

The gene calls are TRBV7-6 and TRBJ2-6; D remains unclear. Per the germline V gene, CDR1 is SGHVS and CDR2 is FNYEAQ. V was pared by 2 bases and J by 1 base, with 9 bases between. The CDR3 loop spans 16 amino acids. CDR3 coding DNA: TGTGCCAGCAGCTTAACGGCAGGATCTGGGGCCAACGTCCTGACTTTC. Residues: CASSLTAGSGANVLTF. The full variable domain, in which reference TRBV7-6 and TRBJ2-6 provide the parts outside the CDR3, is GAGVSQSPRYKVTKRGQDVALRCDPISGHVSLYWYRQALGQGPEFLTYFNYEAQQDKSGLPNDRFSAERPEGSISTLTIQRTEQRDSAMYRCASSLTAGSGANVLTFGAGSRLTVL.

The chain is built from TRBV20-1 and TRBJ1-5; 7 bases are a match to TRBD1. CDR1 is DFQATT and CDR2 is SNEGSKA in the germline V gene (reference sequence). The ends lost 5 bases at V and 7 bases at J; junction bases unmatched: 11. The CDR3 extends over 14 amino acids. Here the CDR3 DNA reads TGCAGTGCTCGTGATCGCAGGGGGTACCAGCCCCAGCATTTT. Translated, it gives CSARDRRGYQPQHF.

The chain uses TRBV6-5 and TRBJ2-2; 11 positions agree with TRBD2. V was clipped by 10 bases and J by 5 bases; unmatched bases: 9. The length of the CDR3 is 15 residues. The germline CDR1 and CDR2 sequences are MNHEY and SVGAGI. The CDR3 nucleotides read TGTGCCACCCGACTAGCGGGATATGTGACCGGGGAGCTGTTTTTT. Its translation is CATRLAGYVTGELFF.

The J gene is TRBJ2-7, the V gene TRBV12-3 or TRBV12-4; 8 positions agree with TRBD2. With 3 bases clipped from V and 4 bases from J, the junction kept 2 bases outside the gene matches. There are 13 residues in the CDR3. The CDR3 is CASSFGRAYEQYF. The CDR3 DNA sequence: TGTGCCAGCAGTTTCGGGAGGGCATACGAGCAGTACTTC.

The genes are TRBV7-9 and TRBJ1-4; 7 bases agree with TRBD1. CDR3 length: 14 residues. CDR1 and CDR2 (germline): SEHNR, FQNEAQ (reference sequence). J gave up 11 bases and V 5 bases, and 11 bases lay outside the gene matches. The DNA for the CDR3 is TGTGCCAGCAGCCCCGGGAAGGGGGCAGGCAAACTGTTTTTT. Translation gives CASSPGKGAGKLFF.

The gene calls are TRBV5-5 and TRBJ2-1; D is possibly TRBD1 (6 bases). Between the trimmed V and J ends, which lost 3 bases and 0 bases, there was a span of 13 bases. The germline CDR1 and CDR2 sequences are SGHKS and YYEKEE (reference sequence). The CDR3 contains 16 residues. In DNA form, the CDR3 reads TGTGCCAGCAGCTCTAATGGACAGCCCTCCTACAATGAGCAGTTCTTC. Translated, it gives CASSSNGQPSYNEQFF.

This chain joins TRBV7-9 and TRBJ1-2; 9 bases fit TRBD1. Per the germline V gene, CDR1 is SEHNR and CDR2 is FQNEAQ (reference sequence). The CDR3 is 15 residues long. V shed 3 bases, J shed 9 bases, and the junction held 11 bases outside the gene matches. The CDR3 DNA reads as TGTGCCAGCAGCTTCTCCGGGACAGGGTTCAATAGCTACACCTTC. This encodes CASSFSGTGFNSYTF.